This T cell receptor beta chain was retrieved from a study of blood T cell repertoires in COVID-19. Study information: Samples of COVID-19 (acute and convalescent) were obtained from the United States, Italy and Spain.

Authors' processing steps: Estimated nucleated cell counts came from reference gene primer amplification. The repertoire was sequenced with immunoSEQ multiplex PCR; TCRdb's copy has only in-frame clones and lacks some. The DNA gave D and trimming, while V, J and clone size come from that table. The data hold a few hundred thousand clones, with approximately 88% observed a single time. The junction had 7 bases not matched to a gene; V was cut back by 0 bases and J by 7 bases. Germline V CDR1 and CDR2: SEHNR, FQNEAQ (reference sequence). CDR3 length equals 16 residues. The receptor's source is a man aged 25-40 years who had recovered from COVID-19. The chain joins TRBV7-9 to TRBJ2-1; 9 bases are shared with TRBD2. Input material: PBMCs or T cells enriched from blood (not recorded which). The CDR3 region has the DNA TGTGCCAGCAGCTTAGCGGGGGTAGCGGGGGAGAATGAGCAGTTCTTC. Protein: CASSLAGVAGENEQFF.